The rows below give T cell receptor beta chains drawn from one sample of a study of beta chain features in type 1 diabetes. Clones were sequenced by immunoSEQ multiplex PCR, and TCRdb holds only the in-frame ones, with some missing. The sample lists about 130,000 clones, just over 9% occurring once. The sequenced material came from central memory CD4+ T cells from blood. The origin of the receptors is a man younger than 30 in good health. Both conserved end residues are part of each CDR3. The order of the fields is CDR3 DNA, CDR3 protein, clone size, J gene, V gene, D gene. The D gene is left open where the match is weak. Part of the rows lack a size; the others show once, few, many or a class for expanded clones.

cdr3_nt: TGCAGCGTTGGTGACACCTACAATGAGCAGTTCTTC
cdr3_aa: CSVGDTYNEQFF
clone_size: .
j_call: TRBJ2-1
v_call: TRBV29-1
d_call: .

cdr3_nt: TGTGCCAGTACAACGGACAGGGCTGTCAATCAGCCCCAGCATTTT
cdr3_aa: CASTTDRAVNQPQHF
clone_size: few
j_call: TRBJ1-5
v_call: TRBV19
d_call: TRBD1

cdr3_nt: TGTGCCTGGACTAAGGACAGTAACACCGGGGAGCTGTTTTTT
cdr3_aa: CAWTKDSNTGELFF
clone_size: many
j_call: TRBJ2-2
v_call: TRBV30
d_call: .

cdr3_nt: TGTGCCAGCAGGGCAGTGCGAGGTAGCGGGGGACAAGAGACCCAGTACTTC
cdr3_aa: CASRAVRGSGGQETQYF
clone_size: .
j_call: TRBJ2-5
v_call: TRBV11-2
d_call: TRBD2

cdr3_nt: TGTGCCAGCAGCCCCCCGGGACTAGCTGTCCGGGGCAATGAGCAGTTCTTC
cdr3_aa: CASSPPGLAVRGNEQFF
clone_size: .
j_call: TRBJ2-1
v_call: TRBV9
d_call: TRBD2

cdr3_nt: TGTGCCAGCAGTTACGGGACAGGGGATCGAAACACCATATATTTT
cdr3_aa: CASSYGTGDRNTIYF
clone_size: few
j_call: TRBJ1-3
v_call: TRBV6-5
d_call: TRBD1

cdr3_nt: TGCGCCAGCAAACATGGACAGCTGAGCTCCTATAATTCACCCCTCCACTTT
cdr3_aa: CASKHGQLSSYNSPLHF
clone_size: few
j_call: TRBJ1-6
v_call: TRBV23-1
d_call: .

cdr3_nt: TGTGCCAGCAGACTCGATGGGGGGGAGCGATCACCCCTCCACTTT
cdr3_aa: CASRLDGGERSPLHF
clone_size: few
j_call: TRBJ1-6
v_call: TRBV6-5
d_call: .

cdr3_nt: TGTGCCAGCATCTTCGACACTTCTTATTCACCCCTCCACTTT
cdr3_aa: CASIFDTSYSPLHF
clone_size: few
j_call: TRBJ1-6
v_call: TRBV6-1
d_call: .

cdr3_nt: TGTGCGACAGCCGGGCAGGGAATTGCAGATACGCAGTATTTT
cdr3_aa: CATAGQGIADTQYF
clone_size: .
j_call: TRBJ2-3
v_call: TRBV19
d_call: .

cdr3_nt: TGTGCCAGCAGCGTAGGCAAAGGAGGGGCAGGGTCATCCGATACGCAGTATTTT
cdr3_aa: CASSVGKGGAGSSDTQYF
clone_size: few
j_call: TRBJ2-3
v_call: TRBV9
d_call: .

cdr3_nt: TGCGCCAGCAGCTTGTCCAGACAGGGCTATAATTCACCCCTCCACTTT
cdr3_aa: CASSLSRQGYNSPLHF
clone_size: .
j_call: TRBJ1-6
v_call: TRBV5-1
d_call: TRBD1

cdr3_nt: TGTGCCAGCAGCGTAGAGGTTGACAGGGGTCACGAGCAGTACTTC
cdr3_aa: CASSVEVDRGHEQYF
clone_size: .
j_call: TRBJ2-7
v_call: TRBV9
d_call: TRBD1

cdr3_nt: TGTGCCAGCAGCTTGGCTAGAGAGGGCACCGGGGAGCTGTTTTTT
cdr3_aa: CASSLAREGTGELFF
clone_size: few
j_call: TRBJ2-2
v_call: TRBV7-7
d_call: .

cdr3_nt: TGTGCCTGGAGTGACCAAGTAGACTATGGCTACACCTTC
cdr3_aa: CAWSDQVDYGYTF
clone_size: .
j_call: TRBJ1-2
v_call: TRBV30
d_call: .

cdr3_nt: TGTGCCAGCAGCTCCAGACGACTAGCGGGAGGCAATGAGCAGTTCTTC
cdr3_aa: CASSSRRLAGGNEQFF
clone_size: few
j_call: TRBJ2-1
v_call: TRBV7-2
d_call: TRBD2

cdr3_nt: TGCAGCGCCACTTCCGGGACAGGGGGAGTAGGGGGCTACACCTTC
cdr3_aa: CSATSGTGGVGGYTF
clone_size: many
j_call: TRBJ1-2
v_call: TRBV29-1
d_call: TRBD1

cdr3_nt: TGTGCCAGCAGCTTAATGGCAGGGGAGTCACCCCTCCACTTT
cdr3_aa: CASSLMAGESPLHF
clone_size: many
j_call: TRBJ1-6
v_call: TRBV7-9
d_call: .

cdr3_nt: TGTGCCAGCAGTGAAGCGCTTGGCAGCAATCAGCCCCAGCATTTT
cdr3_aa: CASSEALGSNQPQHF
clone_size: few
j_call: TRBJ1-5
v_call: TRBV2
d_call: .

cdr3_nt: TGTGCCAGCAGTTTAGACAGCTCTAACTATGGCTACACCTTC
cdr3_aa: CASSLDSSNYGYTF
clone_size: few
j_call: TRBJ1-2
v_call: TRBV7-2
d_call: .

cdr3_nt: TGCGCCAGCAGATCCGGTTTGAGGGACACCGGGGAGCTGTTTTTT
cdr3_aa: CASRSGLRDTGELFF
clone_size: .
j_call: TRBJ2-2
v_call: TRBV5-1
d_call: .

cdr3_nt: TGTGCCAGCAGCCAAGACAAGAGCTCCTACAATGAGCAGTTCTTC
cdr3_aa: CASSQDKSSYNEQFF
clone_size: few
j_call: TRBJ2-1
v_call: TRBV5-4
d_call: .

cdr3_nt: TGTGCCAGCTCACCAGACAACGACTATGGCTACACCTTC
cdr3_aa: CASSPDNDYGYTF
clone_size: .
j_call: TRBJ1-2
v_call: TRBV18
d_call: .

cdr3_nt: TGTGCCAGCAGCTTAACCCCACAGGGGAGTTCACCCCTCCACTTT
cdr3_aa: CASSLTPQGSSPLHF
clone_size: .
j_call: TRBJ1-6
v_call: TRBV7-2
d_call: TRBD1

cdr3_nt: TGTGCCTGGACCAACAGTGGGGGGAACTCCTACAATGAGCAGTTCTTC
cdr3_aa: CAWTNSGGNSYNEQFF
clone_size: .
j_call: TRBJ2-1
v_call: TRBV30
d_call: .

cdr3_nt: TGTGCCAGCAGCCCCGCCGGGACAACTAGCACAGATACGCAGTATTTT
cdr3_aa: CASSPAGTTSTDTQYF
clone_size: few
j_call: TRBJ2-3
v_call: TRBV9
d_call: .

cdr3_nt: TGTGCCAGCAGCTCTGGAGACAGGCCTCACCCGCGCTTTAACTATGGCTACACCTTC
cdr3_aa: CASSSGDRPHPRFNYGYTF
clone_size: few
j_call: TRBJ1-2
v_call: TRBV7-2
d_call: .

cdr3_nt: TGTGCCAGTAGTCTGAGCGGGGGGGACCACGAGCAGTACTTC
cdr3_aa: CASSLSGGDHEQYF
clone_size: .
j_call: TRBJ2-7
v_call: TRBV19
d_call: TRBD2

cdr3_nt: TGCGCCAGCAGCGCCCGGGACAGGGGTTCTGCCGGGGAGCTGTTTTTT
cdr3_aa: CASSARDRGSAGELFF
clone_size: .
j_call: TRBJ2-2
v_call: TRBV5-1
d_call: TRBD1

cdr3_nt: TGTGCCAGCAGGCAGGGAAGCTCCTACGAGCAGTACTTC
cdr3_aa: CASRQGSSYEQYF
clone_size: .
j_call: TRBJ2-7
v_call: TRBV27
d_call: .

cdr3_nt: TGTGCCAGTAGAGTGGGGACTGGACTTTTTGACGAGCAGTACTTC
cdr3_aa: CASRVGTGLFDEQYF
clone_size: few
j_call: TRBJ2-7
v_call: TRBV19
d_call: .

cdr3_nt: TGTGCCAGCAGCTTAGGCAGCGGGGGGCTAGATACGCAGTATTTT
cdr3_aa: CASSLGSGGLDTQYF
clone_size: few
j_call: TRBJ2-3
v_call: TRBV11-3
d_call: TRBD2

cdr3_nt: TGCGCCAGCAGCTTACAGGGTGGCAATCAGCCCCAGCATTTT
cdr3_aa: CASSLQGGNQPQHF
clone_size: .
j_call: TRBJ1-5
v_call: TRBV5-1
d_call: .

cdr3_nt: TGCGCCAGCAGCGCCGGACAGGGAGTTCAGCCCCAGCATTTT
cdr3_aa: CASSAGQGVQPQHF
clone_size: few
j_call: TRBJ1-5
v_call: TRBV4-3
d_call: TRBD1

cdr3_nt: TGTGCCAGCAGTGACAGGGACAGGGGCGGCCCCAATTCACCCCTCCACTTT
cdr3_aa: CASSDRDRGGPNSPLHF
clone_size: .
j_call: TRBJ1-6
v_call: TRBV6-1
d_call: TRBD1

cdr3_nt: TGTGCCAGCTCACCCACAGGGGACACCGGGGAGCTGTTTTTT
cdr3_aa: CASSPTGDTGELFF
clone_size: .
j_call: TRBJ2-2
v_call: TRBV18
d_call: TRBD1

cdr3_nt: TGCGCCAGCAGCCAAGGACCCTCTAGCGGGGGGGCCCTACAGACCCAGTACTTC
cdr3_aa: CASSQGPSSGGALQTQYF
clone_size: .
j_call: TRBJ2-5
v_call: TRBV4-1
d_call: TRBD2

cdr3_nt: TGCGCCAGCAGCTCGGACGGAGGAGACACAGATACGCAGTATTTT
cdr3_aa: CASSSDGGDTDTQYF
clone_size: few
j_call: TRBJ2-3
v_call: TRBV5-1
d_call: .

cdr3_nt: TGTGCCAGCAGCCCGGGACAGGCTAATGGCTACACCTTC
cdr3_aa: CASSPGQANGYTF
clone_size: few
j_call: TRBJ1-2
v_call: TRBV5-6
d_call: TRBD1

cdr3_nt: TGTGCCAGCAGCTTGGGCGGGAACATGAACACTGAAGCTTTCTTT
cdr3_aa: CASSLGGNMNTEAFF
clone_size: .
j_call: TRBJ1-1
v_call: TRBV5-4
d_call: .

cdr3_nt: TGCGCCAGCAGCCAAGAGGTACATTTCTCCTACAATGAGCAGTTCTTC
cdr3_aa: CASSQEVHFSYNEQFF
clone_size: .
j_call: TRBJ2-1
v_call: TRBV4-3
d_call: .

cdr3_nt: TGCAGCGTTGTCTGGCGGGGGGAGCAAGAGACCCAGTACTTC
cdr3_aa: CSVVWRGEQETQYF
clone_size: .
j_call: TRBJ2-5
v_call: TRBV29-1
d_call: TRBD2

cdr3_nt: TGTGCCAGCAGCTTAGGACCCGGACTGTATGGCTACACCTTC
cdr3_aa: CASSLGPGLYGYTF
clone_size: .
j_call: TRBJ1-2
v_call: TRBV11-3
d_call: .

cdr3_nt: TGTGCCAGCAGCCAATTCAGCGGGGGGCGAAATGAGCAGTTCTTC
cdr3_aa: CASSQFSGGRNEQFF
clone_size: .
j_call: TRBJ2-1
v_call: TRBV14
d_call: TRBD2

cdr3_nt: TGTGCCAGCAGCACGACAGGGCGCGCGTTAAAACGAGACTCTGGAAACACCATATATTTT
cdr3_aa: CASSTTGRALKRDSGNTIYF
clone_size: .
j_call: TRBJ1-3
v_call: TRBV27
d_call: TRBD1

cdr3_nt: TGTGCCAGCAGTACAGAGTATGGCTACACCTTC
cdr3_aa: CASSTEYGYTF
clone_size: .
j_call: TRBJ1-2
v_call: TRBV6-6
d_call: .

cdr3_nt: TGCAGCGTCCGCAACCGGGACAGCAGACCTGAAGCTTTCTTT
cdr3_aa: CSVRNRDSRPEAFF
clone_size: many
j_call: TRBJ1-1
v_call: TRBV29-1
d_call: TRBD1

cdr3_nt: TGCAGCGTTGCGGCCGGGGAAGGCTACACCTTC
cdr3_aa: CSVAAGEGYTF
clone_size: few
j_call: TRBJ1-2
v_call: TRBV29-1
d_call: .

cdr3_nt: TGTGCCAGCAGCTTAGCATTGGGTAGCGGGGGGACCCGTGTACAGACCCAGTACTTC
cdr3_aa: CASSLALGSGGTRVQTQYF
clone_size: once
j_call: TRBJ2-5
v_call: TRBV7-9
d_call: TRBD2

cdr3_nt: TGCGCCAGCAGCCAAGAGAGGGACAGGGACTCCTACGAGCAGTACTTC
cdr3_aa: CASSQERDRDSYEQYF
clone_size: .
j_call: TRBJ2-7
v_call: TRBV4-1
d_call: TRBD1